Below, 14 T cell receptor beta chains from the same sample are listed, as sequenced in a study of T cells in Graves' hyperthyroidism and ophthalmopathy. The investigators amplified TCR beta CDR3 regions from RNA transcripts. RT-PCR in the first round (using the HTBI primer set) targeted the TCR CDR3. One entry per CDR3 protein results from TCRdb running MiXCR on the multiplex PCR reads. This sample has about 360,000 distinct CDR3 sequences; just under 25% occur once, and the top ten carry roughly 80%. Sequencing was done on a sample of blood. The receptors derive from a man aged 50-60 years with Graves' hyperthyroidism.

This clonotype has just one count. The genes are TRBV7-2 and TRBJ1-2, with D perhaps matching TRBD1 (5 bases). Germline V gene sequence: CDR1 SGHTA, CDR2 FQGNSA. V was trimmed by 1 base and J by 7 bases, leaving 16 bases between them. This CDR3 is built from 15 residues. CDR3 sequence reads: CASSLVRRDRAGYTF. CDR3 DNA sequence: TGTGCCAGCAGCTTAGTACGCAGGGATAGGGCTGGCTACACCTTC.

This clonotype has ten or more counts. The chain recombines TRBV18 with TRBJ1-1; D gene uncertain. The ends were cut back, 8 bases at V and 3 bases at J, with 7 bases in the middle. This CDR3 is built from 11 residues. Germline V gene data show CDR1 as KGHSH and CDR2 as LQKENI. Written as DNA, the CDR3 is TGTGCCAGCAGCCCGGACACTGAAGCTTTCTTT. Its protein is CASSPDTEAFF. Full variable domain (outside the CDR3, taken from reference TRBV18 and TRBJ1-1): NAGVMQNPRHLVRRRGQEARLRCSPMKGHSHVYWYRQLPEEGLKFMVYLQKENIIDESGMPKERFSAEFPKEGPSILRIQQVVRGDSAAYFCASSPDTEAFFGQGTRLTVV.

This clonotype was counted a few times. The genes are TRBV6-2 or TRBV6-3 and TRBJ2-1; TRBD2 is a possible D gene (7 bases). V lost 2 bases and J 6 bases, leaving 17 bases between the germline ends. Germline V lookup: CDR1 MNHEY, CDR2 SVGEGT. The CDR3 sequence is 16 residues long. The CDR3 reads CASSYGEGHGTNEQFF. The DNA of the CDR3 is TGTGCCAGCAGTTACGGGGAGGGACACGGCACCAATGAGCAGTTCTTC.

The V and J genes are TRBV20-1 and TRBJ1-1, with TRBD1 identical over 8 bases. Germline trimming cut 6 bases from V and 1 base from J; bases unmatched to any gene: 7. Germline CDR1 DFQATT, CDR2 SNEGSKA (reference sequence). This CDR3 region has 14 residues. As DNA, the CDR3 is TGCAGTGCAACACCCGGACAGGGGAACACTGAAGCTTTCTTT. It yields the protein CSATPGQGNTEAFF.

This clonotype appeared many times. The chain employs TRBV7-3 and TRBJ2-1; D remains unclear. The CDR3 sequence is 15 residues long. The V end lost 5 bases, the J end lost 3 bases, and 14 bases lay between the germline ends. The germline CDR1 and CDR2 sequences are SGHTA and FQGTGA. CDR3 DNA sequence: TGTGCCAGCAGCGCTTGGGAAGGGAACTACAATGAGCAGTTCTTC. This gives the protein CASSAWEGNYNEQFF. Using reference TRBV7-3 and TRBJ2-1 for the parts outside the CDR3, the full variable domain is GAGVSQTPSNKVTEKGKYVELRCDPISGHTALYWYRQSLGQGPEFLIYFQGTGAADDSGLPNDRFFAVRPEGSVSTLKIQRTERGDSAVYLCASSAWEGNYNEQFFGPGTRLTVL.

This clonotype was seen a few times. This chain uses TRBV24-1 with TRBJ2-1; 7 positions match TRBD1. J was trimmed by 0 bases and V by 3 bases; bases with no gene match: 4. The CDR3 consists of 16 residues. Germline lookup yields CDR1 KGHDR and CDR2 SFDVKD. As DNA, the CDR3 is TGTGCCACCAGTGATCGGACAGGAATCTCCTACAATGAGCAGTTCTTC. Residues: CATSDRTGISYNEQFF.

This clonotype has a handful of counts. V usage is TRBV6-1 and J usage is TRBJ2-7, with D hard to call. The V and J ends lost 2 bases and 3 bases respectively, with 8 bases between them. CDR3 length: 13 residues. Per the germline V gene, CDR1 is MNHNS and CDR2 is SASEGT. The CDR3 sequence is CASSENPGYEQYF. The DNA for the CDR3 is TGTGCCAGCAGTGAAAATCCGGGCTACGAGCAGTACTTC.

This clonotype turned up a few times. The chain carries TRBV6-1 and TRBJ1-6; the D is unclear. The CDR3 spans 13 residues. V lost 3 bases to trimming and J lost 7 bases, with 7 bases between them. Germline-derived CDR1 and CDR2 are MNHNS and SASEGT. CDR3 protein: CASSERENSPLHF. The CDR3 nucleotides are TGTGCCAGCAGTGAGAGGGAAAATTCACCCCTCCACTTT.

The chain links TRBV29-1 to TRBJ2-2; a possible D gene is TRBD1 (6 bases). CDR1 is SQVTM and CDR2 is ANQGSEA in the germline V gene. The CDR3 has 14 residues. V dropped 5 bases and J dropped 4 bases, with 14 bases sitting between them. This chain's CDR3 is CSVWSGQSTGELFF. CDR3 in DNA: TGCAGCGTTTGGTCCGGACAGAGCACCGGGGAGCTGTTTTTT.

The chain recombines TRBV10-2 with TRBJ1-1; D is ambiguous. The CDR3 runs to 14 residues. Between the trimmed V and J ends, which lost 2 bases and 4 bases, there was a span of 11 bases. Germline V lookup: CDR1 WSHSY, CDR2 SAAADI. The CDR3 region has the DNA TGCGCCAGCAGTGAGCGGGTAGAGGGCACTGAAGCTTTCTTT. This gives the protein CASSERVEGTEAFF.

This rearrangement joins TRBV4-1 to TRBJ2-3; TRBD2 matches at 10 bases. The V gene's germline CDR1 is MGHRA and CDR2 YSYEKL. There are 22 residues in the CDR3. The trim removed 0 bases at V and 0 bases at J, leaving 18 bases unmatched. CDR3 in amino acids: CASSQDRMRAGGGRGSTDTQYF. The CDR3 nucleotides read TGCGCCAGCAGCCAAGATAGGATGAGAGCGGGAGGGGGTCGGGGTAGCACAGATACGCAGTATTTT.

The chain employs TRBV11-3 and TRBJ2-1; a weak D match, TRBD2 (5 bases). Trimming cost V 5 bases and J 5 bases, with 7 bases left between them. CDR3 length equals 12 residues. CDR1 SGHNT and CDR2 YENEEA come from the germline V gene. The CDR3 DNA follows: TGTGCCAGCAGCCGGGATCACAATGAGCAGTTCTTC. This gives the protein CASSRDHNEQFF.

Points on this clonotype: Because the CDR3's place on the DNA is in doubt, the DNA is left out and the CDR3 is given as listed by TCRdb. The chain employs TRBV7-2 and TRBJ2-7. CDR1 is SGHTA and CDR2 is FQGNSA in the germline V gene. The CDR3 contains 21 residues when both ends are counted. CDR3: CASSFYICSAASLGRTYEQYF.

This clonotype was counted at least ten times. This rearrangement joins TRBV5-1 to TRBJ2-1; TRBD2 matches at 8 bases. This CDR3 has 15 residues. Germline V lookup: CDR1 SGHRS, CDR2 YFSETQ. J lost 7 bases, V lost 0 bases, and 6 bases had no gene match. The CDR3 loop reads CASSLAGGGPNEQFF. The DNA of the CDR3 is TGCGCCAGCAGCTTGGCGGGGGGGGGGCCGAATGAGCAGTTCTTC.